Listed below are T cell receptor beta chains from one sample, sequenced in a study of blood T cell repertoires in COVID-19. The method was immunoSEQ multiplex PCR; TCRdb's version includes in-frame clones alone and lacks a portion of them. The data show approximately 110,000 clones, about 75% seen once. The sequenced sample was peripheral blood. All receptors come from an elderly man with acute or convalescent COVID-19. CDR3s include the opening cysteine and the closing phenylalanine or tryptophan. D genes are given only for firm matches. Only part of the rows carry a size: once, few, many, or a class if the clone is expanded.

clone size	J gene	V gene	D gene	CDR3 DNA	CDR3 protein
NA	TRBJ1-6	TRBV28	NA	TGTGCCAGCAGTAGAAAGAGGAGCTCCTATAATTCACCCCTCCACTTT	CASSRKRSSYNSPLHF
NA	TRBJ1-1	TRBV6-2/TRBV6-3	NA	TGTGCCAGCAGTCTTGTAAAGAACACTGAAGCTTTCTTT	CASSLVKNTEAFF
NA	TRBJ2-7	TRBV19	NA	TGTGCCAGTAGTATCAGGGGGGACTCCTACGAGCAGTACTTC	CASSIRGDSYEQYF
NA	TRBJ1-5	TRBV4-1	NA	TGCGCCAGCAGACTACAACAGGTTGACGGTCAGCCCCAGCATTTT	CASRLQQVDGQPQHF
NA	TRBJ2-7	TRBV7-2	TRBD1	TGTGCCAGCAGCCCACAGGGGGGAGCCTACGAGCAGTACTTC	CASSPQGGAYEQYF
NA	TRBJ2-5	TRBV18	NA	TGTGCCAGCTCACCAGGCAGGGCGGAGACCCAGTACTTC	CASSPGRAETQYF
NA	TRBJ1-4	TRBV6-5	NA	TGTGCCAGCAGCCGGACAGTCTCGGGTGAAAAACTGTTTTTT	CASSRTVSGEKLFF
NA	TRBJ2-7	TRBV10-3	NA	TGTGCCATCGGGGACACGCTCGAGCAGTACTTC	CAIGDTLEQYF
few	TRBJ2-7	TRBV9	TRBD2	TGTGCCAGCAGCGTCGGAAGCGGGAGGGCCGGATACGAGCAGTACTTC	CASSVGSGRAGYEQYF
NA	TRBJ2-3	TRBV11-2	NA	TGTGCCAGCAGCTCCTTCTCAGATACGCAGTATTTT	CASSSFSDTQYF
NA	TRBJ2-3	TRBV5-1	TRBD2	TGCGCCAGCAGCTTGGGCCGAGGGACTAGCCCAGATACGCAGTATTTT	CASSLGRGTSPDTQYF
NA	TRBJ2-7	TRBV18	TRBD2	TGTGCCAGCTCACCACTCGGAGGGACTAGTTTCTTAGCAGGCGAGCAGTACTTC	CASSPLGGTSFLAGEQYF
NA	TRBJ1-1	TRBV7-2	NA	TGTGCCAGCAGCCACGCGGGGGTCGGCACTGAAGCTTTCTTT	CASSHAGVGTEAFF
NA	TRBJ1-1	TRBV27	TRBD1	TGTGCCAGCAGTTGGAACAGGGGCAACACTGAAGCTTTCTTT	CASSWNRGNTEAFF
NA	TRBJ1-1	TRBV2	NA	TGTGCCAGCAGGCAAACGGGGGGCGCCGGAGCTTTCTTT	CASRQTGGAGAFF
NA	TRBJ1-2	TRBV28	NA	TGTGCCAGAAGCCAGGGGCAAGGCTACACCTTC	CARSQGQGYTF
NA	TRBJ2-1	TRBV7-8	TRBD1	TGTGCCAGCAGCTTTGAGGGGGCCTCCTACAATGAGCAGTTCTTC	CASSFEGASYNEQFF